A single T cell receptor (beta chain) is shown here with its context. It has no known antigen specificity. No base qualities exist here, and no much larger clone lies one base off it. The CDR3 regions of human TCRbeta chains were analyzed by immunosequencing. The study's processing was this. TCRs in the repertoires were compared against a reference library of SARS-CoV-2-specific TCRs that had been generated with the MIRA antigen-specificity platform. Breadth was defined as the fraction of unique TCRs that were SARS-CoV-2-associated, and depth was defined as the fraction of total T cells that were SARS-CoV-2-associated. Using the MIRA data, each spike-specific TCR was mapped to the spike region that the TCR reacts to and placed in a CD4 or CD8 class. Log10-transformed breadth and depth values were compared by one-way ANOVA with Sidak's multiple comparisons tests. TCRdb retrieved this table from immuneACCESS and kept in-frame rearrangements only. Not all clones are present; in checked studies, unresolved V genes account for under half, and no reason is known for the remainder. V, J and clone size reflect that table, while D and trimming were determined from the DNA. Within this sample are some 58,000 clones, with 88% of them counted one time only. The top ten clonotypes cover over 12% of the sample.

Reading the germline V gene (reference sequence) gives CDR1 MNHNY and CDR2 SVGAGI. The CDR3 measures 17 amino acids from cysteine to phenylalanine. Only the CDR3 DNA is retained, 51 bases long and in frame from the first base. V is pruned by 5 bases and J by 0 bases, leaving 12 bases of the junction without a gene match. This record comes from a study of T cell responses to AZD1222 COVID-19 vaccine (dated by TCRdb to about 2021). The study in broad terms: AZD1222 recipients whose second dose came at about 4 weeks and those whose second dose came at about 12 weeks were combined into one group, since spike-specific TCR depth and breadth did not differ between the two schedules. A total of over 230 trial participants underwent TCR sequencing, of whom 207 received two doses of AZD1222 and about 25 received two doses of the MenACWY control vaccine. Trial participants were enrolled into age subgroups of 18-55, 56-69 and 70-plus years, which contained about 150, 27 and 61 TCR-sequenced participants, respectively. What the study reported, not specific to this receptor: The 56-69-year group was small, and its depth increase did not reach significance, likely because of low power. Only six or seven AZD1222 recipients were SARS-CoV-2 seropositive at baseline, limiting conclusions about previously exposed vaccinees. Because no day 14 peak-response samples were available, the repertoires could be characterized only after the peak T cell response. After two AZD1222 doses, both the breadth and the depth of spike-specific TCRs were significantly higher than at day 0 and than in MenACWY recipients. Most participants were white British and females outnumbered males, and the authors suggested that clonal diversity may have been underestimated. CD4 TCRs associated with the vaccine covered the entire spike protein, and the dominant responses were in regions 160-218 and 743-854. Epitopes outside the regions mutated in the B.1.351 and B.1.1.7 variants were reportedly recognized by nearly half of the unique spike-specific TCRs.

What this sample's time point label stands for: baseline before first vaccination. Vaccinee samples came from UK trials COV001 and COV002, including a single-blind randomized controlled phase 2/3 trial of AZD1222 (ChAdOx1 nCoV-19) in healthy adults. For TCRbeta chain sequencing, PBMC samples were collected from trial participants at day 0 and at day 28 after the second dose. The sample here was peripheral blood, taken on day 0 of AZD1222 vaccination. This TCR came from an adult in good health. This chain joins TRBV6-6 to TRBJ1-1; TRBD1 lines up with 7 middle nucleotides. The CDR3 corresponds to CASSRLGRGLMNTEAFF. The sequenced DNA is TGTGCCAGCAGTCGCCTGGGGAGGGGGCTCATGAACACTGAAGCTTTCTTT.